One T cell receptor beta chain is described in this entry. The antigen remains undetermined. The data belong to a study of OX40 agonist ivuxolimab in advanced cancers. Profiling relied on immunoSEQ multiplex PCR, and the TCRdb table lists in-frame clones only, not all of them. The data hold 60,000 to 75,000 clones, with under 90% observed a single time. Overall study results and limits: With doses of 0.1 to 3.0 mg/kg, CD4+ and CD8+ blood T cells had undergone clonal expansion by week 6. Researchers did not determine the expanded peripheral T cells' antigen specificity. More expanded clones were found, on average, in CD8+ than in CD4+ T cells.

Germline assignment: CDR1 SEHNR and CDR2 FQNEAQ (reference sequence). V shed 3 bases and J shed 4 bases, with 12 bases lying between them. The CDR3 sequence is 14 residues long. Blood got drawn at baseline, again on cycle 4 day 1, and then on cycle 7 day 1. V is TRBV7-9 and J is TRBJ2-5; D is perhaps TRBD2 (6 bases). Sequencing used CD4+ or CD8+ T cells sorted from blood, obtained in a trial of the OX40 agonist ivuxolimab. The clonotype comes from an adult with an advanced solid tumor such as melanoma, head and neck, liver or kidney cancer. The CDR3 spells CASSLLGGGETQYF. The CDR3 nucleotides read TGTGCCAGCAGCTTGTTGGGGGGAGGAGAGACCCAGTACTTC. The variable domain in full, completed from reference TRBV7-9 and TRBJ2-5, reads DTGVSQNPRHKITKRGQNVTFRCDPISEHNRLYWYRQTLGQGPEFLTYFQNEAQLEKSRLLSDRFSAERPKGSFSTLEIQRTEQGDSAMYLCASSLLGGGETQYFGPGTRLLVL.